These 10 T cell receptor beta chains were all obtained from the same sample, sequenced in a study of human T cells and chemical hapten exposure. Time point here: pre-sensitization, week 0. Treatment noted: therapeutic diphenylcyclopropenone sensitization with weekly scalp DPC. TCRdb reanalysed the RACE reads using MiXCR and keeps one entry per CDR3 protein. The table records 270,000 or so distinct CDR3 sequences, 7.7% of them present only once. The sequences come from whole blood, collected in connection with sensitization to the hapten diphenylcyclopropenone (DPC). The receptors derive from a man between 18 and 35 years old with alopecia areata. Some clones in this sample may be carry-over from other donors' samples.

This clonotype has at least ten counts. J is TRBJ2-7 and V is TRBV11-2; D tentatively fits TRBD1 or TRBD2 (5 bases each). There are 13 residues in the CDR3. The V gene's germline CDR1 is SGHAT and CDR2 FQNNGV. Trimming pared 5 bases from V and 7 bases from J, leaving 15 bases between. CDR3 nucleotides: TGTGCCAGCAGCGATTCAGCCTGGGGGGAGCAGTACGTC. Protein: CASSDSAWGEQYV.

This clonotype was counted a single time. The chain links TRBV7-9 to TRBJ2-5, with D possibly matching TRBD1 (6 bases). Trimming removed 3 bases from V and 2 bases from J, with 13 bases in between. The CDR3 runs to 15 residues. Germline values: CDR1 SEHNR, CDR2 FQNEAQ (reference sequence). The CDR3 loop is CASSFYQGMQETQYF. In nucleotides, the CDR3 is TGTGCCAGCAGCTTTTACCAGGGGATGCAAGAGACCCAGTACTTC. Supplemented by reference TRBV7-9 and TRBJ2-5, the full variable domain reads DTGVSQNPRHKITKRGQNVTFRCDPISEHNRLYWYRQTLGQGPEFLTYFQNEAQLEKSRLLSDRFSAERPKGSFSTLEIQRTEQGDSAMYLCASSFYQGMQETQYFGPGTRLLVL.

This chain connects TRBV27 to TRBJ1-3; no reliable D call. Germline values: CDR1 MNHEY, CDR2 SMNVEV (reference sequence). The CDR3 is made up of 13 amino acids. V gave up 2 bases and J gave up 3 bases, with 5 bases separating them. As DNA, the CDR3 is TGTGCCAGCAGTTTACTCCGTGGAAACACCATATATTTT. Residues: CASSLLRGNTIYF.

The table lists this clonotype with a few counts. The V and J genes are TRBV4-3 and TRBJ2-3; D is uncertain. CDR1 and CDR2 (germline): LGHNA, YSLEER. The CDR3 is 16 residues long. V was pared by 0 bases and J by 2 bases, with 12 bases between. The DNA for the CDR3 is TGCGCCAGCAGCCAAGAAGTGCGGAGCTACACAGATACGCAGTATTTT. Translated, it gives CASSQEVRSYTDTQYF.

This clonotype was seen a handful of times. The rearrangement joins TRBV5-1 to TRBJ2-4; the D gene is possibly TRBD1 (5 bases). This CDR3 is built from 16 residues. Germline V gene data show CDR1 as SGHRS and CDR2 as YFSETQ. The ends were cut back, 0 bases at V and 0 bases at J, with 10 bases in the middle. The CDR3 spells CASSLEQVSAKNIQYF. The CDR3 bases are TGCGCCAGCAGCTTGGAACAGGTTTCAGCCAAAAACATTCAGTACTTC.

Concerning this clonotype itself: The junction and the germline gene differ at one end; a read error may be behind it. The chain links TRBV6-1 to TRBJ2-4, with 10 nucleotides matching TRBD2. Germline CDR1 and CDR2: MNHNS and SASEGT. The CDR3 consists of 15 residues. The CDR3 DNA reads as TGCGCCAGCAGTACTAGCGGGGCAGCCAAAAACATTCAGTACTTC. Translation gives CASSTSGAAKNIQYF.

There are a few counts of this clonotype. The chain carries TRBV28 and TRBJ2-7; D may correspond to TRBD1 or TRBD2 (5 bases each). This CDR3 comprises 14 residues. Germline V gene sequence: CDR1 MDHEN, CDR2 SYDVKM. V was clipped by 8 bases and J by 2 bases, with 16 bases between them. The CDR3 sequence is CASASGRVPYEQYF. CDR3 nucleotides: TGTGCCAGCGCATCGGGACGAGTTCCCTACGAGCAGTACTTC. Variable domain in full (rest from reference TRBV28 and TRBJ2-7): DVKVTQSSRYLVKRTGEKVFLECVQDMDHENMFWYRQDPGLGLRLIYFSYDVKMKEKGDIPEGYSVSREKKERFSLILESASTNQTSMYLCASASGRVPYEQYFGPGTRLTVT.

This clonotype was seen a handful of times. The genes are TRBV3-1 and TRBJ2-3; unclear D gene. Trimming shortened V by 3 bases and J by 4 bases, and 8 bases separated the two germline ends. This CDR3 is 13 amino acids long. The germline V gene has CDR1 LGHDT and CDR2 YNNKEL (reference sequence). The CDR3 sequence: CASSQPRADTQYF. Here the CDR3 DNA reads TGTGCCAGCAGCCAGCCTCGGGCAGATACGCAGTATTTT.

The CDR3 DNA is TGTGCCAGCAGCCCCCAGGGGGGAGCGAATTCACCCCTCCACTTT. Amino acid sequence: CASSPQGGANSPLHF. The gene calls are TRBV7-9 and TRBJ1-6, with 7 bases that match TRBD1. Germline V gene sequence: CDR1 SEHNR, CDR2 FQNEAQ (reference sequence). V was clipped by 5 bases and J by 7 bases; unmatched bases: 8. There are 15 residues in the CDR3. Drawing the rest from reference TRBV7-9 and TRBJ1-6, the complete variable domain is DTGVSQNPRHKITKRGQNVTFRCDPISEHNRLYWYRQTLGQGPEFLTYFQNEAQLEKSRLLSDRFSAERPKGSFSTLEIQRTEQGDSAMYLCASSPQGGANSPLHFGNGTRLTVT.

In this sample, this clonotype turned up many times. V and J are TRBV5-1 and TRBJ1-2, with D possibly matching TRBD1 (5 bases). This CDR3 contains 14 residues. CDR1 is SGHRS and CDR2 is YFSETQ in the germline V gene. V lost 0 bases, J lost 7 bases, and 13 bases lay in between. CDR3 protein: CASSLEGRRSGYTF. The CDR3 nucleotides are TGCGCCAGCAGCTTGGAGGGACGGCGAAGTGGCTACACCTTC.